This T cell receptor beta chain originates from a study of OX40 agonist ivuxolimab in advanced cancers. Sequencing used immunoSEQ multiplex PCR; TCRdb keeps in-frame clones, though not all of them. Of tens of thousands of clones in the sample, roughly 94% are singletons; the top ten hold about 10%. CDR3 size: 14 residues. CDR1 SGHRS and CDR2 YFSETQ come from the germline V gene. Trimming removed 4 bases from V and 4 bases from J, with 13 bases in between. The TCR was taken from an adult with an advanced solid tumor such as melanoma, head and neck, liver or kidney cancer. The chain links TRBV5-1 to TRBJ2-3, with no clear D. Sequenced material: CD4+ or CD8+ T cells sorted from blood, taken in a trial of the OX40 agonist ivuxolimab. The CDR3 is CASSPTLEPDTQYF. DNA of the CDR3: TGCGCCAGCAGCCCAACCCTAGAGCCAGATACGCAGTATTTT.